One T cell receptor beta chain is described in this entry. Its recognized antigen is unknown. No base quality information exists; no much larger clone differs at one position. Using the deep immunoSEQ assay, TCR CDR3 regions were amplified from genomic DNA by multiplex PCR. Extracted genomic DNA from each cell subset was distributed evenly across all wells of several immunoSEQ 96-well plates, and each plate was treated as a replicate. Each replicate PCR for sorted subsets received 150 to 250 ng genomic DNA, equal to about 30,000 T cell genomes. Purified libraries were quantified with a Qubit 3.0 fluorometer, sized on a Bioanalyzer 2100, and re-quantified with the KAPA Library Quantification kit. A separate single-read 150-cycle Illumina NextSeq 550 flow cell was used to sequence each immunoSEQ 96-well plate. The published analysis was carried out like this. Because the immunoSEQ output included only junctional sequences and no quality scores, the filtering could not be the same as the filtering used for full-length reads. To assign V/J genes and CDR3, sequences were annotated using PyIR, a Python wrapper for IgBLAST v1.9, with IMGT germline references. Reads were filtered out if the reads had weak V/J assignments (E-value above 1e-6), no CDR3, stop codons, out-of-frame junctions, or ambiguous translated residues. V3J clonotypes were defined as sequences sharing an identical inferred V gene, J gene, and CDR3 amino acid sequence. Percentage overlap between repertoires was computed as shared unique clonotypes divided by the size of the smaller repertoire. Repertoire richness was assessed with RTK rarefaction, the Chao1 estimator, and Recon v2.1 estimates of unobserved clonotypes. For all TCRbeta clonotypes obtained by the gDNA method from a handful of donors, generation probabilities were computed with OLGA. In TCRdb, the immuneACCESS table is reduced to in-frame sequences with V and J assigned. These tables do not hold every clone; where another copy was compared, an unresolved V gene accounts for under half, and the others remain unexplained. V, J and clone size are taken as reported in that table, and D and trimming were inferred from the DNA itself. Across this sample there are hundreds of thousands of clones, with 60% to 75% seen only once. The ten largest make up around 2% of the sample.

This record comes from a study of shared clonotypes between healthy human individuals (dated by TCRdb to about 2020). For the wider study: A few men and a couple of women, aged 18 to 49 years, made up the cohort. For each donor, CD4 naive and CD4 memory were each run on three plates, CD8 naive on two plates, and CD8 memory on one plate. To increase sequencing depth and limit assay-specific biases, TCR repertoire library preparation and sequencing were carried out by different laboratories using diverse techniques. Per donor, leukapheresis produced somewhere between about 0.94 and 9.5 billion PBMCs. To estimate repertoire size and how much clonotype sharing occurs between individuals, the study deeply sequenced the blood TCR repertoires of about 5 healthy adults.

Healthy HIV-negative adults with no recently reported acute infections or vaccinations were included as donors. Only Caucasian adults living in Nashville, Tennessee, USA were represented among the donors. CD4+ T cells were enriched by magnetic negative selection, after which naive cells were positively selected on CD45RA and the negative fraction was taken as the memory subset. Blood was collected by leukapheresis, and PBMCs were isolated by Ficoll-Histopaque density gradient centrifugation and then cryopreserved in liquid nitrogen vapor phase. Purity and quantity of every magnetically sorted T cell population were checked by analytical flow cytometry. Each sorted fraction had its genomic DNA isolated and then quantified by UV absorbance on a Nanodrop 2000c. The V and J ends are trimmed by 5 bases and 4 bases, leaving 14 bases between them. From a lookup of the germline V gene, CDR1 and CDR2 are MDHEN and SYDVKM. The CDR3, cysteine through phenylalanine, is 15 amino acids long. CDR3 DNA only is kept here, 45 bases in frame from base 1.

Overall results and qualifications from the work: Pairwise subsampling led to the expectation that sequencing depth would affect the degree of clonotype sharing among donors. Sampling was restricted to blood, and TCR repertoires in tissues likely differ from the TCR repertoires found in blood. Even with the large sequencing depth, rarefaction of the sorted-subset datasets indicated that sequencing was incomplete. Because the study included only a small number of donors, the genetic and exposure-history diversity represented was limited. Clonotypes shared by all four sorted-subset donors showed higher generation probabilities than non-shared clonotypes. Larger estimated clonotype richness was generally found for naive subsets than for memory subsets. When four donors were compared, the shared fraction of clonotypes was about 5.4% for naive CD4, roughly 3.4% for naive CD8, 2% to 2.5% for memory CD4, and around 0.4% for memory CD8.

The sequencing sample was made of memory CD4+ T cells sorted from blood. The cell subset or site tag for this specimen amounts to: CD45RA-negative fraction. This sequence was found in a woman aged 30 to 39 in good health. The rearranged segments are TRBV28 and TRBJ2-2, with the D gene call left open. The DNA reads TGTGCCAGCAGTCCCCCTACCTACCGCACCGGGGAGCTGTTTTTT. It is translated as CASSPPTYRTGELFF.